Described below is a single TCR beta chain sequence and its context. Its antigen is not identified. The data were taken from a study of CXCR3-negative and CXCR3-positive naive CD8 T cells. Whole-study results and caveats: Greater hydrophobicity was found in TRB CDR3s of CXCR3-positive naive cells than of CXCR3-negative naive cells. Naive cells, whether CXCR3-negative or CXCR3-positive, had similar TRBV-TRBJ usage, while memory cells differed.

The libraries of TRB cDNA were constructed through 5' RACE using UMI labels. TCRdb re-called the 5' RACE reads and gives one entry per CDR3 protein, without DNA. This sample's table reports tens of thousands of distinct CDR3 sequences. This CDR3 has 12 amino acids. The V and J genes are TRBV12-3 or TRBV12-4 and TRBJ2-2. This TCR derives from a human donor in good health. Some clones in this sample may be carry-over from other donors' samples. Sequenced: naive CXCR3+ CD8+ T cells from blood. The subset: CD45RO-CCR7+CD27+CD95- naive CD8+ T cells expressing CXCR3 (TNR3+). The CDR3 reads CASSTRTGELFF.